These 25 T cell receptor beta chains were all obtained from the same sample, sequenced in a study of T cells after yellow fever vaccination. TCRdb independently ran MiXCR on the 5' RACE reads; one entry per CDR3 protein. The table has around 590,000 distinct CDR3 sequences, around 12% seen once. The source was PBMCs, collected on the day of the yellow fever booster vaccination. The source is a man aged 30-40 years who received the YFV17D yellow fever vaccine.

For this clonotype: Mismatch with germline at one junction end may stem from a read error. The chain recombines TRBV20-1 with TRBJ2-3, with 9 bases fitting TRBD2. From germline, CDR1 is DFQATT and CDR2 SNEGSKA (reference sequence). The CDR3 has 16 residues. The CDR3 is CCAWVSGSRKTDTQYF. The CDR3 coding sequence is TGCTGTGCTTGGGTTAGCGGGAGTAGGAAGACAGATACGCAGTATTTT.

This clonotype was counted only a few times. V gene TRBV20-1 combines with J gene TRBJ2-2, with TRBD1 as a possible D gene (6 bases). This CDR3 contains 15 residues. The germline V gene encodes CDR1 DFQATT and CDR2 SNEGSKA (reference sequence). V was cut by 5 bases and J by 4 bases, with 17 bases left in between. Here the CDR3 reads CSAGNRAEVTGELFF. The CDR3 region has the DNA TGCAGTGCTGGGAACAGGGCGGAGGTCACCGGGGAGCTGTTTTTT.

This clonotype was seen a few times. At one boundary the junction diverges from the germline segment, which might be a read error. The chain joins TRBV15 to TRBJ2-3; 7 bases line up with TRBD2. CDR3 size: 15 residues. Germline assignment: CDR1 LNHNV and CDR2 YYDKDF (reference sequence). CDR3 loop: CATSRRSGSTDTQYF. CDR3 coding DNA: TGTGCAACCAGCAGACGTAGCGGGAGCACAGATACGCAGTATTTT.

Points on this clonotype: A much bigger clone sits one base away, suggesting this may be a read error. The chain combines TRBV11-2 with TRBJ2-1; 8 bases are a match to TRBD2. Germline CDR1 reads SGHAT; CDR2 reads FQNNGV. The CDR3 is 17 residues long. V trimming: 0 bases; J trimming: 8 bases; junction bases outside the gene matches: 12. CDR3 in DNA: TGTGCCAGCAGCTTAGAAGCGAGCGGGAGACACGTCGATGAGCAGTTCTTC. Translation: CASSLEASGRHVDEQFF.

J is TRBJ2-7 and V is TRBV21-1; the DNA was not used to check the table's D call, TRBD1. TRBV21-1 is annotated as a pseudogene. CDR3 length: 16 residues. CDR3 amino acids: CASISGTGVGRPEQYF. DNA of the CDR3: TGTGCCAGCATCTCCGGGACAGGGGTGGGTCGCCCCGAGCAGTACTTC.

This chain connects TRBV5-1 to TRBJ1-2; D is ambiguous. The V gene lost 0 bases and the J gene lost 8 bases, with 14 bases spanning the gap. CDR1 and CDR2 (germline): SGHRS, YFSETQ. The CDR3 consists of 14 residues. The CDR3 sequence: CASSLGMTEKGYTF. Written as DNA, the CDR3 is TGCGCCAGCAGCTTGGGAATGACCGAAAAAGGCTACACCTTC.

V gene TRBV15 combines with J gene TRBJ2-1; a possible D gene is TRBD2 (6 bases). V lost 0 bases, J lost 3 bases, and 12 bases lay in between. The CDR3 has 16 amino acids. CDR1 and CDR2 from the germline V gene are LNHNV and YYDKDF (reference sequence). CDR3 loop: CATSRESSGVYNEQFF. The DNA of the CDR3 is TGTGCCACCAGCAGAGAAAGTAGCGGAGTCTACAATGAGCAGTTCTTC.

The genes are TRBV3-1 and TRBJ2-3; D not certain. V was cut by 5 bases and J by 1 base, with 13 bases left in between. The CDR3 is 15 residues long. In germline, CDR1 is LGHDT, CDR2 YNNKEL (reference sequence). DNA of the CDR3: TGTGCCAGCAGCTCCCGGAGCAGAGGCACAGATACGCAGTATTTT. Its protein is CASSSRSRGTDTQYF.

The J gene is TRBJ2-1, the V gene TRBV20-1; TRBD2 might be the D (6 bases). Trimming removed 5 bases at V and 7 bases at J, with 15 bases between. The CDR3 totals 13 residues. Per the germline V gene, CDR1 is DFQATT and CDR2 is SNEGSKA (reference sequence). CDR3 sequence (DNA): TGCAGTGCTTACCGGACTGGGGGGAATGAGCAGTTCTTC. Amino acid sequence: CSAYRTGGNEQFF.

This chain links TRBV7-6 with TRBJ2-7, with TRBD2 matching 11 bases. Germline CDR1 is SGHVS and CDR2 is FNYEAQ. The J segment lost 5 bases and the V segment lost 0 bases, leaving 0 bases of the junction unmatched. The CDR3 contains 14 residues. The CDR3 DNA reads TGTGCCAGCAGCTTAGCACTAGCGGGAGACGAGCAGTACTTC. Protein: CASSLALAGDEQYF.

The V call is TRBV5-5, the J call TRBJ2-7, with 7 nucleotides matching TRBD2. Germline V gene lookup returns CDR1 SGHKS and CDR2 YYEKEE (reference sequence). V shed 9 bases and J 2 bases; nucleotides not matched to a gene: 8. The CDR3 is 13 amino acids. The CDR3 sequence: CAMSPSGTYEQYF. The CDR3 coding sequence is TGTGCCATGAGCCCTAGCGGCACCTACGAGCAGTACTTC.

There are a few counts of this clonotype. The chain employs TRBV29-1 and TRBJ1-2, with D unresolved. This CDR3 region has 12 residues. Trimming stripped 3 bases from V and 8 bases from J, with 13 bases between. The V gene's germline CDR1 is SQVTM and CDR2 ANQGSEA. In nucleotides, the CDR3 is TGCAGCGTTGACGCAATAGTTCGAGGCTACACCTTC. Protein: CSVDAIVRGYTF.

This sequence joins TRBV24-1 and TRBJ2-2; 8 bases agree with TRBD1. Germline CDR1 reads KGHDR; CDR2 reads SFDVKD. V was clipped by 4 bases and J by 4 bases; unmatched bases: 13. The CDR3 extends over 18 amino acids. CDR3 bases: TGTGCCACCAGTGAGCGTCGCGAGGGGACAGGTATCACCGGGGAGCTGTTTTTT. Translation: CATSERREGTGITGELFF.

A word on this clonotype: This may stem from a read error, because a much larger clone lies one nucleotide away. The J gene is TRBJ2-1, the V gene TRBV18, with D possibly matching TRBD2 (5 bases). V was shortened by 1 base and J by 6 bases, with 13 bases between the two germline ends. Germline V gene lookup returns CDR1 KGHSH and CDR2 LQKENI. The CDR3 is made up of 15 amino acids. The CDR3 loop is CASSPQGVDLNEQFF. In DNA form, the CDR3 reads TGTGCCAGCTCACCACAGGGAGTGGATCTCAATGAGCAGTTCTTC.

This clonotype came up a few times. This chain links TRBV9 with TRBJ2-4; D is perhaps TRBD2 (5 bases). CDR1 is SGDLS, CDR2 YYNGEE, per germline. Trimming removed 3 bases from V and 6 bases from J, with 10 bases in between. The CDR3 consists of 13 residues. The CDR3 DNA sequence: TGTGCCAGCAGCGCTTCACGGGGAAACATTCAGTACTTC. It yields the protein CASSASRGNIQYF.

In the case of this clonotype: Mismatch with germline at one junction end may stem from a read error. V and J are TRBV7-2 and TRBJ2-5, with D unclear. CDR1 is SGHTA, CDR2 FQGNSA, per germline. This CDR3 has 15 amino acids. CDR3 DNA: TGTGTCAGCAGCTTAGGGTGGACGGAAAAAGAGACCCAGTACTTC. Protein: CVSSLGWTEKETQYF.

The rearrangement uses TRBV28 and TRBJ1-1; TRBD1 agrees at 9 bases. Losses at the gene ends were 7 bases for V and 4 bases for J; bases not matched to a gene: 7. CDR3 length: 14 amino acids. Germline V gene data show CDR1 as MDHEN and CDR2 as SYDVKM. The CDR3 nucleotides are TGTGCCAGCACCCGACCGGGACAGGGCACTGAAGCTTTCTTT. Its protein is CASTRPGQGTEAFF.

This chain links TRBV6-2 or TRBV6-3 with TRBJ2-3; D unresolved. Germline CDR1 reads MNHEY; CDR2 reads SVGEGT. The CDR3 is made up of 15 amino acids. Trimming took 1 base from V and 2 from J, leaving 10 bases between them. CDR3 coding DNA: TGTGCCAGCAGTTACTTGCCCACCGCCACAGATACGCAGTATTTT. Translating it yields CASSYLPTATDTQYF.

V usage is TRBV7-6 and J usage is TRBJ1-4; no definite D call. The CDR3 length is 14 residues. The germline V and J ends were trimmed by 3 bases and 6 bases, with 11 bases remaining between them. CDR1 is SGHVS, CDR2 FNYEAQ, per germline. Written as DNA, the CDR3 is TGTGCCAGCAGCTTGGAGGCAGGCGATGAAAAACTGTTTTTT. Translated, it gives CASSLEAGDEKLFF.

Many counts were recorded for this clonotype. The DNA for the CDR3 is TGTGCCAGCAGCCCGGGGAGTGCACACGAGCAGTACTTC. Its translation: CASSPGSAHEQYF. The gene calls are TRBV7-2 and TRBJ2-7, with D possibly matching TRBD2 (5 bases). This CDR3 has 13 residues. From germline, CDR1 is SGHTA and CDR2 FQGNSA. Trimming removed 5 bases at V and 5 bases at J, with 13 bases between.

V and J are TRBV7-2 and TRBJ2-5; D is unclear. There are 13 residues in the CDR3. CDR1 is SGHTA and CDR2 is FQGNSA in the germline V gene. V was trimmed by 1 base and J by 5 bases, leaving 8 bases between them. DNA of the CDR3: TGTGCCAGCAGCTTAGGAATGGGGGAGACCCAGTACTTC. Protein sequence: CASSLGMGETQYF. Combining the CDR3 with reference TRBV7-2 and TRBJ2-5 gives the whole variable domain GAGVSQSPSNKVTEKGKDVELRCDPISGHTALYWYRQSLGQGLEFLIYFQGNSAPDKSGLPSDRFSAERTGGSVSTLTIQRTQQEDSAVYLCASSLGMGETQYFGPGTRLLVL.

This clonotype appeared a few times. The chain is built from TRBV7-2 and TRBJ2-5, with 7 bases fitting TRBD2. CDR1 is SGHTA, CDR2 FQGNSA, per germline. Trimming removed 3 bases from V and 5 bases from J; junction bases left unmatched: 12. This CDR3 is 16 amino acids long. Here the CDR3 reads CASSFGSSGGRETQYF. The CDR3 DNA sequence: TGTGCCAGCAGCTTTGGGTCTAGCGGTGGGAGGGAGACCCAGTACTTC.

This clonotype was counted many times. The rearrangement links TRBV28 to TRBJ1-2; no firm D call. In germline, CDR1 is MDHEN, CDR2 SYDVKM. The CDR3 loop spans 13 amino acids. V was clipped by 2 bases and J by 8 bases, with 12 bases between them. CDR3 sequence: CASSLTSTRGYTF. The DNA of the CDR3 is TGTGCCAGCAGTTTAACCTCGACCCGGGGCTACACCTTC.

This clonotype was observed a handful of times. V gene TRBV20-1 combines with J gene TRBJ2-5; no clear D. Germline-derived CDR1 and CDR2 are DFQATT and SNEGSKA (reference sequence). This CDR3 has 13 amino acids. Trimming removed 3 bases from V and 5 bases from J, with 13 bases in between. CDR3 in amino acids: CSARIPGWETQYF. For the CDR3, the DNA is TGCAGTGCTAGGATCCCGGGCTGGGAGACCCAGTACTTC.

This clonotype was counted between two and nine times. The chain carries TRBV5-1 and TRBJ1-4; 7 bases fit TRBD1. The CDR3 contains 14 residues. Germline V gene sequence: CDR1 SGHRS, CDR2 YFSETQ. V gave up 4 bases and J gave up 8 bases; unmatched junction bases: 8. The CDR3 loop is CASSPGGLREKLFF. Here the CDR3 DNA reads TGCGCCAGCAGCCCAGGGGGGCTTAGGGAAAAACTGTTTTTT.